A single sample is the source of the 26 T cell receptor beta chains below, sequenced in a study of cytomegalovirus exposure and HLA in healthy donors. 13 Jbeta primers and 60 Vbeta primers were used for the PCR. The assay was immunoSEQ multiplex PCR, and TCRdb's table has in-frame clones only and misses some. The sample has tens of thousands of clones, 75% to 85% seen once. Source material: PBMCs. These TCRs come from a middle-aged man in good health and CMV-seropositive.

This rearrangement joins TRBV7-2 to TRBJ2-7; the match to TRBD2 covers 10 bases. Trimming at V came to 2 bases and at J to 7 bases, leaving 8 bases not matched to a gene. The CDR3 spans 15 residues. CDR1 is SGHTA and CDR2 is FQGNSA in the germline V gene. CDR3: CASSLMSSGSSEQYF. As DNA, the CDR3 is TGTGCCAGCAGCTTAATGTCTAGCGGGAGTTCTGAGCAGTACTTC.

This clone was counted only a few times. The chain links TRBV19 to TRBJ2-3; no reliable D call. Germline V lookup: CDR1 LNHDA, CDR2 SQIVND (reference sequence). The CDR3 is 16 amino acids. V lost 1 base and J 0 bases, leaving 11 bases between the germline ends. The CDR3, as DNA: TGTGCCAGTAGTATAGCCCGTCTAGTAAGCACAGATACGCAGTATTTT. The encoded protein is CASSIARLVSTDTQYF.

The chain is built from TRBV27 and TRBJ2-7; 8 bases map to TRBD2. CDR3 length equals 13 residues. After removal of 6 bases from V and 7 bases from J, the junction contained 8 bases not matched to a gene. From germline, CDR1 is MNHEY and CDR2 SMNVEV (reference sequence). The CDR3 protein is CASSRTSSHEQYF. For the CDR3, the DNA is TGTGCCAGCAGCCGGACTAGCTCACATGAGCAGTACTTC.

The chain couples TRBV9 to TRBJ1-5; D remains unclear. This CDR3 is 13 amino acids long. CDR1 is SGDLS, CDR2 YYNGEE, per germline. V was cut by 4 bases and J by 5 bases, with 10 bases left in between. The CDR3 loop reads CASSNGDHQPQHF. The CDR3 bases are TGTGCCAGCAGCAACGGGGATCATCAGCCCCAGCATTTT.

This CDR3 is CASSDWQGGTDTQYF. CDR3 bases: TGTGCCAGCAGTGACTGGCAGGGGGGCACAGATACGCAGTATTTT. This chain uses TRBV6-1 with TRBJ2-3; 7 nucleotides align to TRBD1. The J segment lost 1 base and the V segment lost 3 bases, leaving 4 bases of the junction unmatched. Germline V CDR1 and CDR2: MNHNS, SASEGT. This CDR3 comprises 15 residues.

The genes are TRBV4-3 and TRBJ2-1, with 7 positions matching TRBD2. The CDR3 is 17 residues long. In germline, CDR1 is LGHNA, CDR2 YSLEER. The ends lost 0 bases at V and 4 bases at J; junction bases unmatched: 9. In DNA form, the CDR3 reads TGCGCCAGCAGCCAAGAGAGGCTAGGACTAGGATACAATGAGCAGTTCTTC. It translates to CASSQERLGLGYNEQFF.

The rearrangement links TRBV18 to TRBJ1-1; 9 nucleotides align to TRBD1. The V segment lost 6 bases and the J segment 5 bases; nucleotides outside the gene matches: 4. This CDR3 comprises 13 residues. Germline CDR1 reads KGHSH; CDR2 reads LQKENI. CDR3 protein: CASSRTGDTEAFF. CDR3 bases: TGTGCCAGCTCCAGGACAGGGGATACTGAAGCTTTCTTT.

This clone was detected once. The rearrangement links TRBV2 to TRBJ2-4; 8 bases agree with TRBD1. J lost 10 bases, V lost 6 bases, and 8 bases had no gene match. The CDR3 is 13 amino acids. CDR1 SNHLY and CDR2 FYNNEI come from the germline V gene. CDR3 region: CASSMGQVEIQYF. CDR3 bases: TGTGCCAGCAGCATGGGACAGGTTGAAATTCAGTACTTC.

This clone occurred a few times. The chain joins TRBV15 to TRBJ2-2; 11 bases agree with TRBD2. The CDR3 spans 19 residues. The trim removed 4 bases at V and 5 bases at J, leaving 15 bases unmatched. Per germline, CDR1 LNHNV and CDR2 YYDKDF (reference sequence). The CDR3: CATSIGSSLAGGTTGELFF. CDR3 in DNA: TGTGCCACCAGCATAGGTAGCTCCCTAGCGGGAGGCACAACCGGGGAGCTGTTTTTT.

The chain links TRBV27 to TRBJ2-1, with D perhaps matching TRBD2 (5 bases). In germline, CDR1 is MNHEY, CDR2 SMNVEV (reference sequence). The CDR3 is made up of 15 amino acids. V was trimmed by 3 bases and J by 8 bases, leaving 17 bases between them. DNA of the CDR3: TGTGCCAGCAGTTTCTCAGGAGGAGAGGTCCATGAGCAGTTCTTC. It translates to CASSFSGGEVHEQFF.

This clone was detected a few times. The rearrangement links TRBV11-3 to TRBJ1-1; D unclear. The CDR3 spans 13 residues. Deletions cut 8 bases from V and 0 bases from J, with 10 bases between. Germline CDR1 and CDR2: SGHNT and YENEEA. For the CDR3, the DNA is TGTGCCAGCTCCATGCACATGAACACTGAAGCTTTCTTT. Translating it yields CASSMHMNTEAFF. The full variable domain, its missing parts supplied by reference TRBV11-3 and TRBJ1-1, is EAGVVQSPRYKIIEKKQPVAFWCNPISGHNTLYWYLQNLGQGPELLIRYENEEAVDDSQLPKDRFSAERLKGVDSTLKIQPAELGDSAVYLCASSMHMNTEAFFGQGTRLTVV.

The chain has TRBV30 and TRBJ1-5, with D possibly TRBD1 on 5 matching bases. Germline V gene data show CDR1 as GTSNPN and CDR2 as SVGIG (reference sequence). The CDR3 extends over 11 amino acids. Trimming stripped 2 bases from V and 11 bases from J, with 10 bases between. For the CDR3, the DNA is TGTGCCTGGAGTTTGCGGGGGTCCCAGCATTTT. It translates to CAWSLRGSQHF.

The DNA for the CDR3 is TGTGCCAGCAGTGAAACTACGATCGCCTCTGGGGCCAACGTCCTGACTTTC. This sequence encodes CASSETTIASGANVLTF. The chain links TRBV6-1 to TRBJ2-6; D call uncertain. This CDR3 contains 17 residues. Germline CDR1 is MNHNS and CDR2 is SASEGT. The V end lost 2 bases, the J end lost 0 bases, and 11 bases lay between the germline ends.

The chain uses TRBV5-1 and TRBJ2-1; 7 bases map to TRBD2. CDR1 and CDR2 (germline): SGHRS, YFSETQ. This CDR3 is built from 16 residues. Trimming at V came to 4 bases and at J to 6 bases, leaving 13 bases not matched to a gene. CDR3 loop: CASSRVGLADINEQFF. CDR3 in DNA: TGCGCCAGCAGCCGGGTAGGGCTAGCGGATATCAATGAGCAGTTCTTC.

This chain joins TRBV30 and TRBJ2-4; D not certain. V lost 3 bases to trimming and J lost 0 bases, with 9 bases between them. The CDR3 sequence is 14 residues long. Germline CDR1 GTSNPN, CDR2 SVGIG (reference sequence). The CDR3 DNA sequence: TGTGCCTGGAGCGCAGCGAAAGCCAAAAACATTCAGTACTTC. The encoded protein is CAWSAAKAKNIQYF.

The chain has TRBV5-4 and TRBJ1-2; unclear D gene. Germline values: CDR1 SGHNT, CDR2 YYREEE (reference sequence). V lost 4 bases and J 2 bases, leaving 15 bases between the germline ends. This CDR3 is 15 amino acids long. The CDR3 sequence: CASSLPAPGNYGYTF. The CDR3, as DNA: TGTGCCAGCAGCCTCCCCGCACCAGGCAACTATGGCTACACCTTC.

This chain joins TRBV27 and TRBJ2-1; the match to TRBD2 covers 10 bases. V was clipped by 5 bases and J by 8 bases; unmatched bases: 15. Germline CDR1 reads MNHEY; CDR2 reads SMNVEV (reference sequence). There are 17 residues in the CDR3. As DNA, the CDR3 is TGTGCCAGCAGTCCCGCCGGGCTAGCGGGAGCTTTGGATGAGCAGTTCTTC. Protein: CASSPAGLAGALDEQFF.

The rearrangement uses TRBV5-1 and TRBJ1-4, with a weak D call TRBD1 (5 bases). Germline V gives CDR1 SGHRS, CDR2 YFSETQ. The CDR3 spans 16 residues. V gave up 2 bases and J gave up 3 bases, with 14 bases separating them. CDR3 region: CASSFTGVPANEKLFF. As DNA, the CDR3 is TGCGCCAGCAGCTTCACAGGAGTCCCGGCTAATGAAAAACTGTTTTTT.

Worth noting for this clone: The sample holds other DNA sequences that translate to the same CDR3. This chain links TRBV19 with TRBJ1-1; D is uncertain. Germline CDR1 and CDR2: LNHDA and SQIVND (reference sequence). The CDR3 runs 15 residues. Trimming pared 0 bases from V and 1 base from J, leaving 9 bases between. The CDR3 sequence is CASSIEAGGNTEAFF. The CDR3 nucleotides read TGTGCCAGTAGTATAGAGGCAGGAGGGAACACTGAAGCTTTCTTT. Variable domain in full (rest from reference TRBV19 and TRBJ1-1): DGGITQSPKYLFRKEGQNVTLSCEQNLNHDAMYWYRQDPGQGLRLIYYSQIVNDFQKGDIAEGYSVSREKKESFPLTVTSAQKNPTAFYLCASSIEAGGNTEAFFGQGTRLTVV.

CDR3 region: CASHPGQTGKNEKLFF. The CDR3 coding sequence is TGTGCCAGCCACCCAGGACAGACAGGGAAAAATGAAAAACTGTTTTTT. The chain joins TRBV18 to TRBJ1-4; 7 bases fit TRBD1. The length of the CDR3 is 16 residues. Trimming took 8 bases from V and 5 from J; bases not matched to a gene: 14. The germline V gene has CDR1 KGHSH and CDR2 LQKENI.

The V gene is TRBV9, the J gene TRBJ2-2; TRBD2 agrees at 10 bases. The CDR3 contains 17 residues. Germline V CDR1 and CDR2: SGDLS, YYNGEE. The ends lost 3 bases at V and 0 bases at J; junction bases unmatched: 5. The chain's CDR3 is CASSAALAGANTGELFF. The CDR3 nucleotides read TGTGCCAGCAGCGCGGCGCTAGCGGGAGCGAACACCGGGGAGCTGTTTTTT.

In DNA, the CDR3 is TGTGCCAGCAGTGAAAAGTTGGGACAGGGATATGAGACCCAGTACTTC. This gives the protein CASSEKLGQGYETQYF. The chain has TRBV6-1 and TRBJ2-5; 9 bases are a match to TRBD1. V lost 2 bases, J lost 5 bases, and 9 bases stayed unmatched. Per germline, CDR1 MNHNS and CDR2 SASEGT. This CDR3 is built from 16 residues.

The chain recombines TRBV30 with TRBJ2-5, with D tentatively TRBD1 (6 bases). The tail of the sequence fits TRBJ2-7 better, so the J call may be wrong. The CDR3 extends over 14 amino acids. Germline V CDR1 and CDR2: GTSNPN, SVGIG (reference sequence). The CDR3 DNA follows: TGTGCCTGGAGTGTACGGGGACAAGGCTACGAGCAGTACTTC. This codes for CAWSVRGQGYEQYF.

The V call is TRBV2, the J call TRBJ2-5; no clear D. The J call could be wrong; TRBJ2-7 is a better fit for the DNA end. The length of the CDR3 is 11 residues. Germline loops: CDR1 SNHLY, CDR2 FYNNEI. The CDR3 region has the DNA TGTGCCAGCAGTGAAGAATACGAGCAGTACTTC. This gives the protein CASSEEYEQYF.

The chain has TRBV6-1 and TRBJ2-5; 10 bases are a match to TRBD2. The J call may be incorrect, as the DNA end agrees better with TRBJ2-7. Germline V gene sequence: CDR1 MNHNS, CDR2 SASEGT. The CDR3 length is 14 residues. The CDR3 region is CASSEGTSGYEQYF. The CDR3 bases are TGTGCCAGCAGTGAAGGGACTAGCGGCTACGAGCAGTACTTC.

The CDR3, as DNA: TGTGCCAGCAGTTACTTACCGGACAGAGGTAAAGCTTTCTTT. Translating it yields CASSYLPDRGKAFF. The chain links TRBV6-6 to TRBJ1-1; TRBD1 might be the D (6 bases). The germline gives CDR1 MNHNY, CDR2 SVGAGI (reference sequence). The V end was cut by 1 base, the J end by 9 bases, with 15 bases between. CDR3 length equals 14 residues.